This TCR beta chain is drawn from a study of OX40 agonist ivuxolimab in advanced cancers. About the research overall: Of the participants, under 50% had some prior anti-PD-1, anti-PD-L1 or anti-CTLA-4 therapy, which was allowed. Findings of the study overall: At 0.1-3.0 mg/kg, partial responders had clonal expansion among the lowest observed.

Libraries were prepared by immunoSEQ multiplex PCR; TCRdb keeps only in-frame clonotypes and omits some of them. Of about 65,000 clones listed, around nine tenths were seen once; the top ten hold under 0.5%. Turning to this clone: No antigen is known for it.

This specimen was CD4+ or CD8+ T cells sorted from blood, taken in a trial of the OX40 agonist ivuxolimab. The origin of this receptor is an adult with an advanced solid tumor such as melanoma, head and neck, liver or kidney cancer.

This CDR3 is CASSFRGQANEQFF. CDR3 coding DNA: TGTGCCAGCAGTTTCAGGGGACAGGCCAATGAGCAGTTCTTC. This rearrangement joins TRBV27 to TRBJ2-1; 8 bases align to TRBD1. Germline-derived CDR1 and CDR2 are MNHEY and SMNVEV (reference sequence). The trim removed 3 bases at V and 6 bases at J, leaving 4 bases unmatched. The CDR3 is made up of 14 amino acids.